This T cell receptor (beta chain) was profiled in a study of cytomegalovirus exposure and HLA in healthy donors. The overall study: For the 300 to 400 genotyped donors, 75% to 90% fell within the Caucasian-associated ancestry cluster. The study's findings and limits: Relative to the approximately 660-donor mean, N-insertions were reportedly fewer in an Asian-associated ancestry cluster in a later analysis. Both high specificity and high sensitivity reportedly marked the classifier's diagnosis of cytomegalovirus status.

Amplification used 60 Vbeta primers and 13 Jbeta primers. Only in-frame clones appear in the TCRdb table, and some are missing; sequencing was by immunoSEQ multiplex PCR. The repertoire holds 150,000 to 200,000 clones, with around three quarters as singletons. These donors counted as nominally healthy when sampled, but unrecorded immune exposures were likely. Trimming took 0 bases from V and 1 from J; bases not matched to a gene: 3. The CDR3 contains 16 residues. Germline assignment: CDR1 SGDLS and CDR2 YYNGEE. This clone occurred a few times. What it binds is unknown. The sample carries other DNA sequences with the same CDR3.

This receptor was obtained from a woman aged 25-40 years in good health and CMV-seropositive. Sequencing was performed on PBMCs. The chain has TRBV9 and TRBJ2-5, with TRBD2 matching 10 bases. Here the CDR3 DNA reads TGTGCCAGCAGCGTAGTGGCTAGCGGGGGCCAAGAGACCCAGTACTTC. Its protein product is CASSVVASGGQETQYF.